Listed below are T cell receptor beta chains from one sample, sequenced in a study of blood T cell repertoires in COVID-19. The method was immunoSEQ multiplex PCR; TCRdb's version includes in-frame clones alone and lacks a portion of them. Of 200,000 to 250,000 clones listed, around 87% are singletons. What was sequenced was peripheral blood. The receptors derive from a woman between 65 and 79 years old with active or convalescent COVID-19. Both conserved end residues are part of each CDR3. The D gene is left open where the match is weak. Size values are once, few and many counts, or a class for expanded clones, and some rows have none.

clone_size | j_call | v_call | d_call | cdr3_nt | cdr3_aa
NA | TRBJ1-2 | TRBV7-2 | NA | TGTGCCAGCAGCCCCGCAGGGTTAGGGGGCTACACCTTC | CASSPAGLGGYTF
few | TRBJ1-1 | TRBV11-2 | TRBD1 | TGTGCCAGCAAAACAAGCGGACAGGGGTCTGAAGCTTTCTTT | CASKTSGQGSEAFF
NA | TRBJ2-1 | TRBV29-1 | TRBD1 | TGCAGCGTTGAAAGTACCAGGACAGGGAGATATAATGAGCAGTTCTTC | CSVESTRTGRYNEQFF
NA | TRBJ1-5 | TRBV18 | NA | TGTGCCAGCTCACCTGTCCGGTTTAGCAATCAGCCCCAGCATTTT | CASSPVRFSNQPQHF
NA | TRBJ1-2 | TRBV5-1 | NA | TGCGCCAGCAGCTTACAGGGAACCGCTAACTATGGCTACACCTTC | CASSLQGTANYGYTF
NA | TRBJ2-3 | TRBV7-6 | TRBD2 | TGTGCCAGCAGCTTAACTAGCGGGACCTCTTCAGATACGCAGTATTTT | CASSLTSGTSSDTQYF
NA | TRBJ2-2 | TRBV6-4 | TRBD1 | TGTGCCAGCAGTTTGACAGGGGGCAGGACCGGGGAGCTGTTTTTT | CASSLTGGRTGELFF
few | TRBJ1-5 | TRBV24-1 | TRBD1 | TGTGCCACCAGTGATATCGAGGGGGCTCAGCCCCAGCATTTT | CATSDIEGAQPQHF
NA | TRBJ1-6 | TRBV6-5 | TRBD1 | TGTGCCAGCAGGACAGGGGGCGCAGAATCACCCCTCCACTTT | CASRTGGAESPLHF
NA | TRBJ2-7 | TRBV9 | NA | TGTGCCAGCAGCGTAGGAGGGGGGGCCTACGAGCAGTACTTC | CASSVGGGAYEQYF
NA | TRBJ2-7 | TRBV6-5 | TRBD2 | TGTGCCAGCAGACCCCATAGCGGGGGGGGCTACGAGCAGTACTTC | CASRPHSGGGYEQYF
NA | TRBJ1-2 | TRBV4-1 | NA | TGCGCCAGCAGCCAAGTTGGGGGGGGGAACTATGGCTACACCTTC | CASSQVGGGNYGYTF
NA | TRBJ2-7 | TRBV6-2/TRBV6-3 | NA | TGTGCCAGCAGTTACGGAGGAGTCCCGTTAGGCGAGCAGTACTTC | CASSYGGVPLGEQYF
NA | TRBJ2-7 | TRBV19 | NA | TGTGCCAGTTCTCGACATGGCCGGTACGAGCAGTACTTC | CASSRHGRYEQYF
NA | TRBJ1-2 | TRBV7-9 | NA | TGTGCCAGCAGCTTAGTGAGGACAGTCTATGGCTACACCTTC | CASSLVRTVYGYTF
once | TRBJ2-3 | TRBV6-5 | NA | TGTGCCAGCAGTTCTAGACTGGATGTAGATACGCAGTATTTT | CASSSRLDVDTQYF
NA | TRBJ2-7 | TRBV9 | TRBD1 | TGTGCCAGCAGTGGACAGGGGTCCTACGAGCAGTACTTC | CASSGQGSYEQYF
NA | TRBJ1-1 | TRBV3-1/TRBV3-2 | NA | TGTGCCAGCAGCCGTCAAGCGGGGGTGAACACTGAAGCTTTCTTT | CASSRQAGVNTEAFF
NA | TRBJ1-6 | TRBV19 | TRBD1 | TGTGCCAGTAGTATTGGGATCCGACAGGGACCAAATTCACCCCTCCACTTT | CASSIGIRQGPNSPLHF
NA | TRBJ2-3 | TRBV19 | TRBD2 | TGTGCCAGTACTAGCGGGGACAGCACAGATACGCAGTATTTT | CASTSGDSTDTQYF
NA | TRBJ2-1 | TRBV6-5 | NA | TGTGCCAGCAGTTTGTGGGGGCCCTACAATGAGCAGTTCTTC | CASSLWGPYNEQFF
few | TRBJ2-7 | TRBV14 | NA | TGTGCCAGCAGAAAAACAGGGCCGCTCCGGGAGCAGTACTTC | CASRKTGPLREQYF
NA | TRBJ2-5 | TRBV9 | TRBD1 | TGTGCCAGCAACCGACAGGGGGAGACCCAGTACTTC | CASNRQGETQYF
NA | TRBJ2-3 | TRBV20-1 | NA | TGCAGTGCTAGTTATGATACGCAGTATTTT | CSASYDTQYF
NA | TRBJ1-5 | TRBV4-3 | TRBD1 | TGCGCCAGCAGCCAACTACAGGGGGCGGGTCAGCCCCAGCATTTT | CASSQLQGAGQPQHF
NA | TRBJ2-3 | TRBV7-3 | TRBD2 | TGTGCCAGCAGCCGCCTGGGACTAGCGTCACGCGATACGCAGTATTTT | CASSRLGLASRDTQYF
NA | TRBJ1-1 | TRBV19 | TRBD1 | TGTGCCAGTACCCCACAGGGGGCGAGATACACTGAAGCTTTCTTT | CASTPQGARYTEAFF
NA | TRBJ2-1 | TRBV4-3 | NA | TGCGCCAGCAGCCAGAGGGGGGACAGCGCCTACAATGAGCAGTTCTTC | CASSQRGDSAYNEQFF
NA | TRBJ2-2 | TRBV19 | TRBD1 | TGTGCCAGTAGTATCTCCCGACAGGGCCGCGGGGAGCTGTTTTTT | CASSISRQGRGELFF
NA | TRBJ2-5 | TRBV5-1 | NA | TGCGCCAGCAGCCCGTGGGGGGAAGAGACCCAGTACTTC | CASSPWGEETQYF
NA | TRBJ1-1 | TRBV7-2 | TRBD1 | TGTGCCAGCAGCCGAGGACAGGGGACTGAAGCTTTCTTT | CASSRGQGTEAFF
NA | TRBJ1-2 | TRBV6-2/TRBV6-3 | TRBD1 | TGTGCCAGCAGTTACGGCGGACAGGGCCCCATGTCTGGCTACACCTTC | CASSYGGQGPMSGYTF
NA | TRBJ1-5 | TRBV7-2 | NA | TGTGCCAGCAGCTTACTAGACAGCAATCAGCCCCAGCATTTT | CASSLLDSNQPQHF
NA | TRBJ2-5 | TRBV6-5 | NA | TGTGCCAGCAGTTACTCGAGTGGGAGTTACCAAGAGACCCAGTACTTC | CASSYSSGSYQETQYF
few | TRBJ2-3 | TRBV4-3 | TRBD2 | TGCGCCAGCAGCCAAGATGGGACTAGGGCAGATACGCAGTATTTT | CASSQDGTRADTQYF
NA | TRBJ2-5 | TRBV5-5 | NA | TGTGCCAGCACCCCGAGGGAGACCCAGTACTTC | CASTPRETQYF
NA | TRBJ1-5 | TRBV10-3 | NA | TGTGCCACGACAGGAGGCAATCAGCCCCAGCATTTT | CATTGGNQPQHF
NA | TRBJ2-7 | TRBV6-5 | TRBD1 | TGTGCCAGTCTCCGGGACAGGGGGCTTTACGAGCAGTACTTC | CASLRDRGLYEQYF
few | TRBJ2-7 | TRBV5-6 | TRBD2 | TGTGCCAGCAGCTTGTTTACGGGAGGAGGCTCCTACGAGCAGTACTTC | CASSLFTGGGSYEQYF
NA | TRBJ2-7 | TRBV6-2/TRBV6-3 | NA | TGTGCCAGCAGTTATGATACAGGGCTATCCTACGAGCAGTACTTC | CASSYDTGLSYEQYF
NA | TRBJ1-3 | TRBV11-2 | NA | TGTGCCAGCAGCTTATCTTCCAGTGGAAACACCATATATTTT | CASSLSSSGNTIYF
NA | TRBJ1-2 | TRBV12-3/TRBV12-4 | NA | TGTGCCAGCAGTTTAGGACAGAGCAACACCTTC | CASSLGQSNTF
NA | TRBJ2-7 | TRBV11-3 | TRBD1 | TGTGCCAGCAGCTTAGGGACAGGGAGTCTCATTAAGGACGAGCAGTACTTC | CASSLGTGSLIKDEQYF
NA | TRBJ2-7 | TRBV5-5 | NA | TGTGCCAGCAGCGCGGGGACCATCAGCTCCTACGAGCAGTACTTC | CASSAGTISSYEQYF
NA | TRBJ1-5 | TRBV10-3 | NA | TGTGCCATCAGCAAAGACAGCGTCAGCAATCAGCCCCAGCATTTT | CAISKDSVSNQPQHF
NA | TRBJ2-1 | TRBV6-2/TRBV6-3 | TRBD2 | TGTGCCAGCAGTTCGCCGATAGCGGGGGGAGTCAATGAGCAGTTCTTC | CASSSPIAGGVNEQFF
once | TRBJ2-5 | TRBV19 | TRBD2 | TGTGCCAGTAGTATAGCTAGCGGGGAGACCCAGTACTTC | CASSIASGETQYF
NA | TRBJ2-2 | TRBV5-1 | TRBD1 | TGCGCCAGCAGCCAGGACAGGGGAACCGGGGAGCTGTTTTTT | CASSQDRGTGELFF
NA | TRBJ2-5 | TRBV4-3 | TRBD2 | TGCGCCAGCAGCAGAAGGGGCCTAGCGGGGATAGAGACCCAGTACTTC | CASSRRGLAGIETQYF
NA | TRBJ1-1 | TRBV15 | NA | TGTGCCACCAGCAGGGGGACACCCACGGATCAAGCTTTCTTT | CATSRGTPTDQAFF
NA | TRBJ1-2 | TRBV2 | TRBD1 | TGTGCCAGCGGGGCCGGGACAGGGAATGGCTACACCTTC | CASGAGTGNGYTF
NA | TRBJ1-2 | TRBV9 | NA | TGTGCCAGCAGCACGGGTTATGGCTACACCTTC | CASSTGYGYTF
NA | TRBJ2-1 | TRBV25-1 | TRBD1 | TGTGCCAGCAGTGAAACTTGGGGACAGGGTCGGAATGAGCAGTTCTTC | CASSETWGQGRNEQFF
NA | TRBJ1-4 | TRBV29-1 | NA | TGCAGCGCCTATGGGGGGGCCCCAAATGAAAAACTGTTTTTT | CSAYGGAPNEKLFF
once | TRBJ1-4 | TRBV4-3 | NA | TGCGCCAGCAGCCAAGGTCAGGCACACGCATGGAATGAAAAACTGTTTTTT | CASSQGQAHAWNEKLFF
NA | TRBJ1-6 | TRBV18 | TRBD1 | TGTGCCAGCTCGCTCGACAGGGCTCCCTATAATTCACCCCTCCACTTT | CASSLDRAPYNSPLHF
once | TRBJ1-2 | TRBV6-5 | TRBD1 | TGTGCCAGCAGTCAGGGGGCGTACGATGGCTACACCTTC | CASSQGAYDGYTF
NA | TRBJ1-6 | TRBV5-8 | NA | TGTGCCAGCAGCTTTGAGGGAGGGAAGAATTCACCCCTCCACTTT | CASSFEGGKNSPLHF
NA | TRBJ2-3 | TRBV5-5 | NA | TGTGCCAGCAGCTTGGGGGCGGGGCCTGGCACAGATACGCAGTATTTT | CASSLGAGPGTDTQYF
NA | TRBJ2-3 | TRBV7-3 | NA | TGTGCCAGCAGCCTTACCGGGGCAGGGGGCACAGATACGCAGTATTTT | CASSLTGAGGTDTQYF